Listed below are T cell receptor beta chains from one sample, sequenced in a study of T cell responses to AZD1222 COVID-19 vaccine. Clones were read by immunoSEQ multiplex PCR, and TCRdb kept only the in-frame ones, dropping some. Of approximately 160,000 clones listed, about 92% are singletons. Sequenced material: peripheral blood, taken on day 0 of AZD1222 vaccination. The origin of the receptors is an adult in good health. The CDR3 runs from the conserved cysteine through the conserved F or W. A D gene is named only where the DNA matches it firmly. Size is stated for part of the rows, as once, few or many counts, or as a class when the clone is expanded.

CDR3 length: 16; clone size: -; J gene: TRBJ1-1; D gene: -; V gene: TRBV10-3; CDR3 protein: CAISEEKESLNTEAFF; CDR3 DNA: TGTGCCATCAGTGAGGAGAAGGAAAGCTTGAACACTGAAGCTTTCTTT
CDR3 length: 16; clone size: -; J gene: TRBJ1-2; D gene: -; V gene: TRBV3-1/TRBV3-2; CDR3 protein: CASSQDRQPGIYGYTF; CDR3 DNA: TGTGCCAGCAGCCAAGATCGGCAACCAGGGATCTATGGCTACACCTTC
CDR3 length: 16; clone size: -; J gene: TRBJ2-5; D gene: TRBD2; V gene: TRBV30; CDR3 protein: CAWRLAGGLRKETQYF; CDR3 DNA: TGTGCCTGGCGACTAGCGGGGGGATTAAGGAAAGAGACCCAGTACTTC
CDR3 length: 17; clone size: -; J gene: TRBJ1-3; D gene: -; V gene: TRBV4-1; CDR3 protein: CASSLLPGLGTGNTIYF; CDR3 DNA: TGCGCCAGCAGCCTCCTCCCGGGACTAGGGACGGGAAACACCATATATTTT
CDR3 length: 12; clone size: -; J gene: TRBJ1-3; D gene: -; V gene: TRBV30; CDR3 protein: CAWSQGLNTIYF; CDR3 DNA: TGTGCCTGGAGTCAGGGACTAAACACCATATATTTT
CDR3 length: 13; clone size: once; J gene: TRBJ1-2; D gene: -; V gene: TRBV6-2/TRBV6-3; CDR3 protein: CASSYSAVYGYTF; CDR3 DNA: TGTGCCAGCAGTTACTCCGCGGTATATGGCTACACCTTC
CDR3 length: 14; clone size: -; J gene: TRBJ2-3; D gene: -; V gene: TRBV5-8; CDR3 protein: CASSVGLTKGTQYF; CDR3 DNA: TGTGCCAGCAGCGTGGGACTTACCAAAGGCACGCAGTATTTT
CDR3 length: 15; clone size: -; J gene: TRBJ2-7; D gene: TRBD1; V gene: TRBV4-1; CDR3 protein: CASSQEGQGVGEQYF; CDR3 DNA: TGCGCCAGCAGCCAAGAGGGACAGGGGGTGGGGGAGCAGTACTTC
CDR3 length: 11; clone size: -; J gene: TRBJ2-3; D gene: -; V gene: TRBV10-1; CDR3 protein: CASSDTDTQYF; CDR3 DNA: TGCGCCAGCAGTGATACAGATACGCAGTATTTT
CDR3 length: 13; clone size: once; J gene: TRBJ1-2; D gene: -; V gene: TRBV2; CDR3 protein: CASRGGRQDGYTF; CDR3 DNA: TGTGCCAGCAGGGGGGGTCGACAGGATGGCTACACCTTC
CDR3 length: 16; clone size: once; J gene: TRBJ1-1; D gene: -; V gene: TRBV4-1; CDR3 protein: CASSQGTGRMWAEAFF; CDR3 DNA: TGCGCCAGCAGCCAGGGAACCGGACGGATGTGGGCTGAAGCTTTCTTT
CDR3 length: 14; clone size: -; J gene: TRBJ1-2; D gene: -; V gene: TRBV14; CDR3 protein: CASSQVNLHYGYTF; CDR3 DNA: TGTGCCAGCAGCCAAGTCAACTTGCACTATGGCTACACCTTC
CDR3 length: 15; clone size: -; J gene: TRBJ1-4; D gene: -; V gene: TRBV5-1; CDR3 protein: CASAGGRATNEKLFF; CDR3 DNA: TGCGCCAGCGCGGGGGGTCGCGCAACTAATGAAAAACTGTTTTTT
CDR3 length: 15; clone size: -; J gene: TRBJ1-5; D gene: -; V gene: TRBV6-2/TRBV6-3; CDR3 protein: CASSTRDSSNQPQHF; CDR3 DNA: TGTGCCAGCAGCACCAGAGACAGTTCAAATCAGCCCCAGCATTTT
CDR3 length: 14; clone size: -; J gene: TRBJ2-3; D gene: -; V gene: TRBV5-1; CDR3 protein: CASSQDRRTDTQYF; CDR3 DNA: TGCGCCAGCAGCCAGGACCGCCGCACAGATACGCAGTATTTT
CDR3 length: 13; clone size: -; J gene: TRBJ1-6; D gene: -; V gene: TRBV24-1; CDR3 protein: CATSETGNSPLHF; CDR3 DNA: TGTGCCACCAGTGAAACAGGGAATTCACCCCTCCACTTT
CDR3 length: 15; clone size: -; J gene: TRBJ2-1; D gene: TRBD1; V gene: TRBV25-1; CDR3 protein: CASSVLDRPDNEQFF; CDR3 DNA: TGTGCCAGCAGTGTGTTGGACAGGCCGGACAATGAGCAGTTCTTC
CDR3 length: 13; clone size: -; J gene: TRBJ1-4; D gene: -; V gene: TRBV4-1; CDR3 protein: CASFPPGGEKLFF; CDR3 DNA: TGCGCCAGCTTCCCCCCGGGAGGTGAAAAACTGTTTTTT
CDR3 length: 16; clone size: -; J gene: TRBJ2-2; D gene: TRBD1; V gene: TRBV4-1; CDR3 protein: CASSHPGQGFNGELFF; CDR3 DNA: TGCGCCAGCAGCCACCCGGGACAGGGTTTTAACGGGGAGCTGTTTTTT
CDR3 length: 14; clone size: -; J gene: TRBJ1-4; D gene: -; V gene: TRBV11-2; CDR3 protein: CASSFRQGNEKLFF; CDR3 DNA: TGTGCCAGCAGCTTCCGGCAGGGCAATGAAAAACTGTTTTTT
CDR3 length: 15; clone size: once; J gene: TRBJ1-6; D gene: -; V gene: TRBV7-9; CDR3 protein: CASSREGGAFSPLHF; CDR3 DNA: TGTGCCAGCAGCCGGGAGGGGGGGGCGTTTTCACCCCTCCACTTT
CDR3 length: 15; clone size: -; J gene: TRBJ2-7; D gene: TRBD1; V gene: TRBV19; CDR3 protein: CASSRHRGTAYEQYF; CDR3 DNA: TGTGCCAGTAGTCGACACAGGGGGACAGCCTACGAGCAGTACTTC
CDR3 length: 11; clone size: -; J gene: TRBJ2-1; D gene: -; V gene: TRBV20-1; CDR3 protein: CSAPSNNEQFF; CDR3 DNA: TGCAGTGCTCCCTCAAACAATGAGCAGTTCTTC
CDR3 length: 13; clone size: -; J gene: TRBJ1-1; D gene: -; V gene: TRBV6-5; CDR3 protein: CASSSVGRTEAFF; CDR3 DNA: TGTGCCAGCAGTTCCGTGGGGAGAACTGAAGCTTTCTTT
CDR3 length: 15; clone size: -; J gene: TRBJ1-5; D gene: -; V gene: TRBV5-6; CDR3 protein: CASSLDGVPNQPQHF; CDR3 DNA: TGTGCCAGCAGCTTGGATGGGGTACCCAATCAGCCCCAGCATTTT
CDR3 length: 16; clone size: -; J gene: TRBJ1-3; D gene: -; V gene: TRBV2; CDR3 protein: CASSDAGPRSGNTIYF; CDR3 DNA: TGTGCCAGCAGTGACGCTGGGCCTCGCTCTGGAAACACCATATATTTT
CDR3 length: 14; clone size: -; J gene: TRBJ1-2; D gene: -; V gene: TRBV19; CDR3 protein: CASRQGAPNYGYTF; CDR3 DNA: TGTGCCAGCAGACAAGGGGCGCCGAACTATGGCTACACCTTC
CDR3 length: 14; clone size: -; J gene: TRBJ2-7; D gene: -; V gene: TRBV4-1; CDR3 protein: CASSQTASSYEQYF; CDR3 DNA: TGCGCCAGCAGCCAGACCGCGAGCTCCTACGAGCAGTACTTC